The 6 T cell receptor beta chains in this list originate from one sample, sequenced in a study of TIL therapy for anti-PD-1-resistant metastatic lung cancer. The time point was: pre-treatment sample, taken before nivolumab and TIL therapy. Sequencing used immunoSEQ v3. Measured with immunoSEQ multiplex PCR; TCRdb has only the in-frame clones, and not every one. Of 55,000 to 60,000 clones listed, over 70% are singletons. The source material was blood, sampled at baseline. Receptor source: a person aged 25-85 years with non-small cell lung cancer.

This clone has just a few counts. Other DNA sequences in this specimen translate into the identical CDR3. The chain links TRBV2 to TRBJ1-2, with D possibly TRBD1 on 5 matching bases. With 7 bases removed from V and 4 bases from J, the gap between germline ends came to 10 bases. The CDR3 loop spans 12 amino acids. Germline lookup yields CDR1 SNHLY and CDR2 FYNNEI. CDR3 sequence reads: CASNRQGYGYTF. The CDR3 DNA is TGTGCCAGCAATCGGCAGGGCTATGGCTACACCTTC.

CDR3 nucleotides: TGTGCCAGCAGCCATAGGACAGAAGCTCGTGGCTACACCTTC. Translated, it gives CASSHRTEARGYTF. The chain joins TRBV28 to TRBJ1-2, with TRBD1 as a possible D gene (6 bases). Trimming cost V 6 bases and J 7 bases, with 18 bases left between them. The CDR3 contains 14 residues. Germline-derived CDR1 and CDR2 are MDHEN and SYDVKM.

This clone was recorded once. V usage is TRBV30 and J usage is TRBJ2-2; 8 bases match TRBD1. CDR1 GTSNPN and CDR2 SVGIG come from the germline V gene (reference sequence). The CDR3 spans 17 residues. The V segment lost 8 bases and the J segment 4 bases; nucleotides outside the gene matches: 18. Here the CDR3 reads CATNLPRQGRVTGELFF. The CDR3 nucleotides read TGTGCCACCAATCTTCCCCGACAGGGGCGGGTCACCGGGGAGCTGTTTTTT.

The CDR3 loop is CASSFTQGDYGYTF. The CDR3 nucleotides read TGTGCCAGCAGCTTCACGCAGGGCGACTATGGCTACACCTTC. The gene calls are TRBV7-2 and TRBJ1-2, with D maybe TRBD1 (5 bases). The CDR3 runs to 14 residues. The V end was cut by 3 bases, the J end by 3 bases, with 11 bases between. Per germline, CDR1 SGHTA and CDR2 FQGNSA. The full variable domain, its missing parts supplied by reference TRBV7-2 and TRBJ1-2, is GAGVSQSPSNKVTEKGKDVELRCDPISGHTALYWYRQSLGQGLEFLIYFQGNSAPDKSGLPSDRFSAERTGGSVSTLTIQRTQQEDSAVYLCASSFTQGDYGYTFGSGTRLTVV.

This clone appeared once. The CDR3: CASTSGWATNEKLFF. CDR3 DNA: TGTGCCAGCACATCGGGGTGGGCAACTAATGAAAAACTGTTTTTT. This chain uses TRBV27 with TRBJ1-4; D unresolved. V dropped 7 bases and J dropped 0 bases, with 12 bases sitting between them. This CDR3 region has 15 residues. CDR1 is MNHEY and CDR2 is SMNVEV in the germline V gene (reference sequence).

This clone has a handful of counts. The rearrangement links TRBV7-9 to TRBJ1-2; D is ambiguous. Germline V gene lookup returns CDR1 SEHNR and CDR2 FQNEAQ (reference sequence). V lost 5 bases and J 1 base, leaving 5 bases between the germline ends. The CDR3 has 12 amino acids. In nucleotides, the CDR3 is TGTGCCAGCAGCCAGATTAACTATGGCTACACCTTC. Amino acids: CASSQINYGYTF.